This record concerns one T cell receptor beta chain sequence. The antigen is unknown. The CDR3 is 12 amino acids. The germline CDR1 and CDR2 sequences are SGHDT and YYEEEE. Between the trimmed V and J ends, which lost 4 bases and 0 bases, there was a span of 5 bases. This record comes from a study of long-term antiretroviral therapy in people with HIV. Findings and limits, study-wide: Regardless of time point, clones expanded before ART dominated the repertoire.

This was the immunoSEQ v3.0 assay at survey level. Here immunoSEQ multiplex PCR was the method, and the copy in TCRdb shows in-frame clones only, minus some. This table has about 25,000 clones, roughly 85% appearing once. This sample comprised unsorted PBMCs, obtained 1.2 years after starting antiretroviral therapy. The TCR comes from a woman in her forties with HIV. This sequence joins TRBV5-6 and TRBJ2-7, with D uncertain. The CDR3, as DNA: TGTGCCAGCAGCCTCCCCTCCTACGAGCAGTACTTC. It is translated as CASSLPSYEQYF.